Detailed here is one TCR beta chain. A much larger clone differs from this one at a single base, so this may be a read error. This sample is drawn from a study of T cells in Graves' hyperthyroidism and ophthalmopathy. This sample holds PBMCs from around 9.9 ml fresh peripheral blood. This CDR3 has 15 amino acids. What was amplified from RNA transcripts were TCR beta CDR3 regions. Researchers ran a first-round RT-PCR on the TCR CDR3 using the HTBI primer set. Using its own MiXCR run on the multiplex PCR reads, TCRdb lists one record per CDR3 protein. The sample yields hundreds of thousands of distinct CDR3 sequences, around 15% seen once.

This chain links TRBV12-3 or TRBV12-4 with TRBJ2-7; TRBD1 aligns across 8 bases. The DNA end favors TRBJ2-1, so the J call may be wrong. What was sequenced was blood. This receptor was taken from a woman aged 18-29 years with Graves' hyperthyroidism. The CDR3 DNA sequence: TGTGCCAGCAGTTTTTCCGGGACAGGCGACTACGAGCAGTTCTTC. It encodes CASSFSGTGDYEQFF.